One sample yielded the 29 T cell receptor beta chains listed below, sequenced in a study of shared clonotypes between healthy human individuals (dated by TCRdb to between 2020 and 2021). Library preparation used the immunoSEQ multiplex PCR assay. What TCRdb holds here is the immuneACCESS table cut down to in-frame rearrangements. Part of the clones is not present; checked against another copy, under half of the missing clones reflect an unresolved V gene, and the others are unexplained. The sample has 650,000 to 750,000 clones on record, 72% of them singletons. The ten largest make up 1.5% to 2% of the sample. Sequenced: memory CD4+ T cells sorted from blood. Explained via the paper, the cell subset or site label denotes: CD45RA-negative fraction. These receptors all come from a woman aged 30 to 39 in good health.

This CDR3 reads CASSLGGLGGETQYF. The CDR3 coding sequence is TGTGCCAGCAGCTTGGGGGGACTCGGGGGAGAGACCCAGTACTTC. This sequence joins TRBV5-4 and TRBJ2-5, with a tentative D call TRBD2 (6 bases). The CDR3 is made up of 15 amino acids. CDR1 SGHNT and CDR2 YYREEE come from the germline V gene (reference sequence). The germline V and J ends were trimmed by 0 bases and 4 bases, with 13 bases remaining between them.

The chain joins TRBV6-1 to TRBJ2-7; D is perhaps TRBD1 (6 bases). CDR3 length: 11 residues. Germline values: CDR1 MNHNS, CDR2 SASEGT. Trimming removed 6 bases from V and 7 bases from J, with 10 bases in between. In DNA, the CDR3 is TGTGCCAGCAGGGGGGCCCGGGAGCAGTACTTC. This sequence encodes CASRGAREQYF.

This clone was observed a handful of times. V is TRBV19 and J is TRBJ1-5; D is uncertain. V was cut by 3 bases and J by 0 bases, with 9 bases left in between. Germline CDR1 and CDR2: LNHDA and SQIVND (reference sequence). The CDR3 spans 15 residues. The CDR3 loop is CASSIRAYSNQPQHF. DNA for the CDR3: TGTGCCAGTAGTATCCGGGCCTATAGCAATCAGCCCCAGCATTTT.

The sample holds a few counts of this clone. V gene TRBV28 combines with J gene TRBJ1-5; no clear D. CDR3 length equals 13 residues. The V gene lost 5 bases and the J gene lost 1 base, with 6 bases spanning the gap. Per germline, CDR1 MDHEN and CDR2 SYDVKM. Written as DNA, the CDR3 is TGTGCCAGCAGTGGGCACAGCAATCAGCCCCAGCATTTT. Its translation: CASSGHSNQPQHF.

V usage is TRBV5-4 and J usage is TRBJ1-1, with D maybe TRBD1 (6 bases). V gave up 2 bases and J gave up 6 bases, with 14 bases separating them. The CDR3 has 14 amino acids. CDR1 and CDR2 (germline): SGHNT, YYREEE (reference sequence). CDR3: CASSFPRRGPEAFF. The DNA of the CDR3 is TGTGCCAGCAGCTTTCCCCGCAGGGGCCCTGAAGCTTTCTTT.

V gene TRBV7-9 combines with J gene TRBJ2-1; D is undetermined. Trimming removed 1 base from V and 15 bases from J, with 13 bases in between. This CDR3 has 12 residues. Per germline, CDR1 SEHNR and CDR2 FQNEAQ (reference sequence). CDR3 bases: TGTGCCAGCAGCTTAGGCCGTCGGGCGACGTTCTTC. It specifies CASSLGRRATFF. Full variable domain (outside the CDR3, taken from reference TRBV7-9 and TRBJ2-1): DTGVSQNPRHKITKRGQNVTFRCDPISEHNRLYWYRQTLGQGPEFLTYFQNEAQLEKSRLLSDRFSAERPKGSFSTLEIQRTEQGDSAMYLCASSLGRRATFFGPGTRLTVL.

The rearrangement joins TRBV6-6 to TRBJ1-2; 8 bases line up with TRBD1. V shed 5 bases, J shed 8 bases, and the junction held 7 bases outside the gene matches. Per germline, CDR1 MNHNY and CDR2 SVGAGI (reference sequence). CDR3 size: 13 residues. CDR3 sequence: CASSQNRGVGYTF. DNA for the CDR3: TGTGCCAGCAGTCAGAACAGGGGGGTGGGCTACACCTTC.

The chain links TRBV5-1 to TRBJ2-7; 8 bases fit TRBD1. This CDR3 region has 18 residues. After removal of 3 bases from V and 1 base from J, the junction contained 15 bases not matched to a gene. Germline CDR1 reads SGHRS; CDR2 reads YFSETQ. Here the CDR3 DNA reads TGCGCCAGCAGCTCCAAATCCTGGCAGGGGGCGAGGTCCTACGAGCAGTACTTC. It encodes CASSSKSWQGARSYEQYF.

This clone appeared once. The V and J genes are TRBV21-1 and TRBJ2-7; the DNA was not compared with TRBD2, the D call given in the table. TRBV21-1 is a recognized pseudogene. CDR3 length: 14 residues. This CDR3 reads CASSNSGRANEQYF. DNA for the CDR3: TGTGCCAGCAGCAATAGCGGGAGGGCCAACGAGCAGTACTTC.

This chain connects TRBV7-2 to TRBJ1-5; TRBD1 is a possible D gene (5 bases). Trimming took 5 bases from V and 0 from J, leaving 8 bases between them. CDR1 is SGHTA and CDR2 is FQGNSA in the germline V gene. The CDR3 is made up of 14 amino acids. The CDR3: CASSRQSSNQPQHF. In DNA form, the CDR3 reads TGTGCCAGCAGCCGACAGTCTAGCAATCAGCCCCAGCATTTT.

The chain carries TRBV7-8 and TRBJ2-1, with TRBD2 matching over 7 bases. The CDR3 spans 15 residues. Trimming removed 5 bases from V and 4 bases from J; junction bases left unmatched: 8. CDR1 and CDR2 (germline): SGHVS, FQNEAQ. CDR3: CASSTGLGSYNEQFF. As DNA, the CDR3 is TGTGCCAGCAGCACCGGACTAGGGAGTTACAATGAGCAGTTCTTC.

This chain uses TRBV13 with TRBJ2-7; no firm D call. The CDR3 extends over 17 amino acids. V shed 5 bases and J shed 0 bases, with 20 bases lying between them. Per the germline V gene, CDR1 is PRHDT and CDR2 is FYEKMQ (reference sequence). The CDR3 nucleotides are TGTGCCAGCAGCAAATTAACCAGTCTTCTGAGCTCCTACGAGCAGTACTTC. Translation: CASSKLTSLLSSYEQYF.

The rearrangement uses TRBV5-5 and TRBJ1-5, with D unresolved. Germline V gene data show CDR1 as SGHKS and CDR2 as YYEKEE (reference sequence). V was cut by 2 bases and J by 5 bases, with 17 bases left in between. The CDR3 length is 16 residues. The DNA for the CDR3 is TGTGCCAGCAGCTTATCTCGCCAGATTAGGGATCAGCCCCAGCATTTT. Translated, it gives CASSLSRQIRDQPQHF.

This clone has a count of ten or more. V and J are TRBV7-9 and TRBJ1-1, with D maybe TRBD1 (6 bases). The CDR3 runs to 15 residues. The V and J ends lost 5 bases and 0 bases respectively, with 13 bases between them. Germline CDR1 and CDR2: SEHNR and FQNEAQ (reference sequence). CDR3 region: CASSTSGALNTEAFF. The CDR3 bases are TGTGCCAGCAGCACTTCGGGGGCTTTGAACACTGAAGCTTTCTTT.

This chain links TRBV5-1 with TRBJ2-2; D is perhaps TRBD2 (5 bases). The germline gives CDR1 SGHRS, CDR2 YFSETQ. There are 15 residues in the CDR3. V was cut by 4 bases and J by 5 bases, with 15 bases left in between. The CDR3, as DNA: TGCGCCAGCAGCCTAAGACGGGGTCGGACCGGGGAGCTGTTTTTT. Amino acid sequence: CASSLRRGRTGELFF.

This chain uses TRBV2 with TRBJ1-2; TRBD1 might be the D (5 bases). The germline CDR1 and CDR2 sequences are SNHLY and FYNNEI. The CDR3 totals 15 residues. Trimming pared 4 bases from V and 5 bases from J, leaving 17 bases between. The CDR3, as DNA: TGTGCCAGCAGTGGGTTCGCAGTGGGGCCTTATGGCTACACCTTC. Its translation is CASSGFAVGPYGYTF.

The rearrangement joins TRBV19 to TRBJ2-5; the match to TRBD2 covers 13 bases. This CDR3 comprises 16 residues. Germline-derived CDR1 and CDR2 are LNHDA and SQIVND (reference sequence). V lost 6 bases and J lost 4; bases outside the gene matches: 8. In DNA form, the CDR3 reads TGTGCCAGTAGCACTAGCGGGAGGGCTTTTTCAGAGACCCAGTACTTC. Amino acid sequence: CASSTSGRAFSETQYF. Drawing the rest from reference TRBV19 and TRBJ2-5, the complete variable domain is DGGITQSPKYLFRKEGQNVTLSCEQNLNHDAMYWYRQDPGQGLRLIYYSQIVNDFQKGDIAEGYSVSREKKESFPLTVTSAQKNPTAFYLCASSTSGRAFSETQYFGPGTRLLVL.

This clone came up many times. V usage is TRBV5-6 and J usage is TRBJ2-7; TRBD2 matches at 8 bases. CDR3 length: 16 amino acids. The trim removed 1 base at V and 2 bases at J, leaving 8 bases unmatched. CDR1 SGHDT and CDR2 YYEEEE come from the germline V gene. CDR3 nucleotides: TGTGCCAGCAGCTTGCATTCAACAGCGGGAGCCTACGAGCAGTACTTC. It is translated as CASSLHSTAGAYEQYF.

This chain joins TRBV10-1 and TRBJ2-3; D is unresolved. The CDR3 has 14 residues. Trimming shortened V by 5 bases and J by 4 bases, and 13 bases separated the two germline ends. The germline V gene has CDR1 WNHNN and CDR2 SYGVQD (reference sequence). CDR3 DNA: TGCGCCAGCAGTCCGTCTACCCCCCCAGATACGCAGTATTTT. Its protein product is CASSPSTPPDTQYF.

This clone was counted only a few times. The rearrangement uses TRBV5-1 and TRBJ1-2; TRBD1 might be the D (6 bases). V lost 4 bases to trimming and J lost 6 bases, with 10 bases between them. The length of the CDR3 is 12 residues. CDR1 and CDR2 from the germline V gene are SGHRS and YFSETQ. The CDR3 sequence is CASSVTGDGYTF. CDR3 nucleotide sequence: TGCGCCAGCAGCGTGACAGGAGATGGCTACACCTTC.

The chain couples TRBV11-3 to TRBJ2-1; a weak D match, TRBD2 (5 bases). The V end lost 1 base, the J end lost 4 bases, and 17 bases lay between the germline ends. Germline assignment: CDR1 SGHNT and CDR2 YENEEA. CDR3 size: 17 residues. DNA for the CDR3: TGTGCCAGCAGCTTAGGGAGTGGGAGCGGCCAATACAATGAGCAGTTCTTC. It yields the protein CASSLGSGSGQYNEQFF.

The chain couples TRBV7-3 to TRBJ2-5, with TRBD1 as a possible D gene (5 bases). This CDR3 comprises 16 residues. V was clipped by 5 bases and J by 3 bases, with 19 bases between them. The V gene's germline CDR1 is SGHTA and CDR2 FQGTGA. CDR3: CASSLLVRGSKETQYF. The DNA of the CDR3 is TGTGCCAGCAGCCTTTTGGTAAGGGGTTCGAAAGAGACCCAGTACTTC.

This clone occurred once. The chain recombines TRBV9 with TRBJ1-5; D unresolved. V was cut by 3 bases and J by 8 bases, with 15 bases left in between. Looked up from germline, CDR1 is SGDLS and CDR2 is YYNGEE. The CDR3 consists of 14 residues. CDR3: CASSATPLNKPQHF. The CDR3 DNA follows: TGTGCCAGCAGCGCGACTCCCCTTAATAAGCCCCAGCATTTT.

The chain has TRBV9 and TRBJ2-1; possible D gene TRBD1, 5 bases. The CDR3 runs 15 residues. CDR1 and CDR2 from the germline V gene are SGDLS and YYNGEE. V was shortened by 2 bases and J by 5 bases, with 14 bases between the two germline ends. The CDR3 region is CASSVSGSGHNEQFF. Written as DNA, the CDR3 is TGTGCCAGCAGCGTGTCAGGGTCGGGTCACAATGAGCAGTTCTTC.

The gene calls are TRBV7-8 and TRBJ1-1; the D is unclear. CDR3 length: 15 residues. The germline CDR1 and CDR2 sequences are SGHVS and FQNEAQ. V was pared by 5 bases and J by 0 bases, with 13 bases between. The CDR3 region is CASSLTGRMNTEAFF. The CDR3, as DNA: TGTGCCAGCAGCCTAACGGGCAGAATGAACACTGAAGCTTTCTTT.

The chain employs TRBV5-1 and TRBJ1-1; D is uncertain. Trimming shortened V by 1 base and J by 1 base, and 14 bases separated the two germline ends. This CDR3 has 16 amino acids. Germline V lookup: CDR1 SGHRS, CDR2 YFSETQ. This chain's CDR3 is CASSLTAKAGNTEAFF. CDR3 nucleotides: TGCGCCAGCAGCTTGACAGCTAAGGCCGGGAACACTGAAGCTTTCTTT.

This chain connects TRBV7-6 to TRBJ1-1, with D possibly being TRBD1 (6 bases). The CDR3 is 13 residues long. Germline V gene data show CDR1 as SGHVS and CDR2 as FNYEAQ. The V end was cut by 4 bases, the J end by 7 bases, with 13 bases between. The CDR3 protein is CASSYTMDSEAFF. CDR3 nucleotides: TGTGCCAGCAGCTACACCATGGACAGTGAAGCTTTCTTT. Full variable domain (outside the CDR3, taken from reference TRBV7-6 and TRBJ1-1): GAGVSQSPRYKVTKRGQDVALRCDPISGHVSLYWYRQALGQGPEFLTYFNYEAQQDKSGLPNDRFSAERPEGSISTLTIQRTEQRDSAMYRCASSYTMDSEAFFGQGTRLTVV.

This clone was detected a few times. This chain links TRBV5-1 with TRBJ2-1, with 14 bases aligning to TRBD2. This CDR3 has 17 residues. With V trimmed by 3 bases and J by 9 bases, 11 bases remained unmatched. Germline CDR1 SGHRS, CDR2 YFSETQ. The CDR3 nucleotides are TGCGCCAGCAGCTCGAACCCGGGACTAGCGGGAGTTCGTGAGCAGTTCTTC. This translates into CASSSNPGLAGVREQFF.

This clone was observed a few times. CDR3 protein: CASSSVYLAKNIQYF. The CDR3 bases are TGTGCCAGCAGTTCGGTATACCTAGCCAAAAACATTCAGTACTTC. The chain combines TRBV28 with TRBJ2-4; D gene uncertain. From germline, CDR1 is MDHEN and CDR2 SYDVKM. V lost 4 bases and J lost 0, with 10 bases in between. This CDR3 has 15 residues. The full variable domain, its missing parts supplied by reference TRBV28 and TRBJ2-4, is DVKVTQSSRYLVKRTGEKVFLECVQDMDHENMFWYRQDPGLGLRLIYFSYDVKMKEKGDIPEGYSVSREKKERFSLILESASTNQTSMYLCASSSVYLAKNIQYFGAGTRLSVL.